One sample yielded the 18 T cell receptor beta chains listed below, sequenced in a study of response to subunit inactivated influenza vaccine (dated by TCRdb to the late 2010s). Library creation used RT-PCR. The sequencer was an Illumina HiSeq 2500. TCRdb reanalyzed the raw reads on its own, using fastp at Q25 for trimming and MiXCR for clone calling, and kept in-frame beta chains. Each CDR3 protein gets just one entry, which takes the most common genes and DNA from the rows behind it. The sample records about 500,000 distinct CDR3 sequences, 16% of which are singletons. The top ten constitute 3% of the sample. Sequenced here: CD4+ T cells sorted from PBMCs, sampled about 23 months after vaccination. Every receptor here comes from a man aged 50-75 years who received an inactivated influenza vaccine. Donor details come from another sample of the same person, matched by shared clones.

This clonotype was counted many times. As DNA, the CDR3 is TGTGCCAGCAGCTCGACCCGGGACACGCAGTATTTT. Translation: CASSSTRDTQYF. V is TRBV7-2 and J is TRBJ2-3, with D perhaps matching TRBD1 or TRBD2 (5 bases each). This CDR3 contains 12 residues. V dropped 4 bases and J dropped 9 bases, with 11 bases sitting between them. CDR1 SGHTA and CDR2 FQGNSA come from the germline V gene.

This chain connects TRBV10-2 to TRBJ1-1, with D maybe TRBD1 (6 bases). This CDR3 has 14 residues. The V end was cut by 4 bases, the J end by 6 bases, with 15 bases between. Germline V lookup: CDR1 WSHSY, CDR2 SAAADI. The CDR3 loop reads CASSAYRVSPEAFF. The DNA for the CDR3 is TGCGCCAGCAGTGCCTACAGGGTAAGCCCTGAAGCTTTCTTT.

This clonotype occurred a few times. This chain links TRBV20-1 with TRBJ2-1, with D possibly being TRBD2 (6 bases). The germline V gene has CDR1 DFQATT and CDR2 SNEGSKA (reference sequence). Trimming stripped 5 bases from V and 2 bases from J, with 19 bases between. The CDR3 has 16 amino acids. CDR3: CSAHESTGSAYNEQFF. CDR3 DNA sequence: TGCAGTGCTCACGAGAGTACCGGGAGTGCCTACAATGAGCAGTTCTTC.

This clonotype occurred a few times. J is TRBJ2-3 and V is TRBV7-9; D unclear. The V gene's germline CDR1 is SEHNR and CDR2 FQNEAQ (reference sequence). CDR3 length equals 14 residues. V was pared by 0 bases and J by 3 bases, with 7 bases between. CDR3 sequence: CASSLAQKTDTQYF. The CDR3 DNA follows: TGTGCCAGCAGCTTAGCACAGAAGACAGATACGCAGTATTTT.

Only a few counts were recorded for this clonotype. The V gene is TRBV11-2, the J gene TRBJ2-7; D possibly corresponds to TRBD1 (5 bases). The germline V gene has CDR1 SGHAT and CDR2 FQNNGV. Trimming removed 5 bases at V and 5 bases at J, with 28 bases between. The length of the CDR3 is 18 residues. The CDR3 DNA reads as TGTGCCAGCAGCAAAGGGGTAGGGAATCCCTTCACCGTCCACGAGCAGTACTTC. Translated: CASSKGVGNPFTVHEQYF.

The chain recombines TRBV20-1 with TRBJ2-7; a possible D gene is TRBD1 (6 bases). The V gene lost 5 bases and the J gene lost 7 bases, with 18 bases spanning the gap. The CDR3 runs to 13 residues. Germline V gene sequence: CDR1 DFQATT, CDR2 SNEGSKA (reference sequence). The CDR3: CSAPGAGVTEQYF. CDR3 coding DNA: TGCAGTGCTCCCGGGGCAGGGGTAACGGAGCAGTACTTC.

This sequence joins TRBV4-2 and TRBJ1-5; D gene unclear. In germline, CDR1 is LGHNA, CDR2 YNFKEQ. The ends were cut back, 0 bases at V and 5 bases at J, with 11 bases in the middle. The CDR3 is 15 residues long. CDR3 amino acids: CASSQDLQTYQPQHF. In nucleotides, the CDR3 is TGTGCCAGCAGCCAAGATCTACAGACTTATCAGCCCCAGCATTTT.

This chain links TRBV4-2 with TRBJ2-5, with a weak D call TRBD1 (6 bases). Trimming shortened V by 1 base and J by 3 bases, and 6 bases separated the two germline ends. CDR3 length: 13 amino acids. Germline values: CDR1 LGHNA, CDR2 YNFKEQ. In DNA form, the CDR3 reads TGTGCCAGCAGCCAAGCAGGGGAAGAGACCCAGTACTTC. Encoded protein: CASSQAGEETQYF.

The sample holds a few counts of this clonotype. The J gene is TRBJ2-3, the V gene TRBV5-1; D uncertain. Trimming shortened V by 3 bases and J by 2 bases, and 13 bases separated the two germline ends. The V gene's germline CDR1 is SGHRS and CDR2 YFSETQ. The CDR3 contains 15 residues. The CDR3 DNA sequence: TGCGCCAGCAGCTGGACGGATACTTCCACAGATACGCAGTATTTT. As protein: CASSWTDTSTDTQYF.

A few counts support this clonotype. The chain combines TRBV6-5 with TRBJ1-4; possible D gene TRBD1, 6 bases. In germline, CDR1 is MNHEY, CDR2 SVGAGI. Trimming left V 4 bases short and J 12 bases short, with 18 bases between. The length of the CDR3 is 14 residues. CDR3 nucleotides: TGTGCCAGCAGTTCAACCGGGGGCTCGGTCGAACTGTTTTTT. Residues: CASSSTGGSVELFF.

The chain recombines TRBV9 with TRBJ2-2, with 12 bases matching TRBD2. The CDR3 is 17 amino acids. Germline lookup yields CDR1 SGDLS and CDR2 YYNGEE. The junction had 6 bases not matched to a gene; V was cut back by 2 bases and J by 4 bases. The chain's CDR3 is CASSVTPGLAGTGELFF. The CDR3 DNA is TGTGCCAGCAGCGTCACACCGGGACTAGCGGGCACCGGGGAGCTGTTTTTT.

In regard to this clonotype: A much larger clone lies one base from this, so it may be a read error. Without the conserved terminal phenylalanine or tryptophan, this CDR3 likely stems from a read error. The DNA is left out, because the CDR3 cannot be placed on it with certainty; the CDR3 is given as TCRdb lists it. The V call is TRBV21-1, the J call TRBJ2-7; TRBD1 was called by the table and not checked on the DNA. TRBV21-1 is listed as a pseudogene. The CDR3 is 13 amino acids in total, end residues counted. The CDR3: CASSRQVNYEQYS.

The chain carries TRBV18 and TRBJ2-3; D remains ambiguous. Trimming shortened V by 0 bases and J by 3 bases, and 7 bases separated the two germline ends. CDR1 and CDR2 (germline): KGHSH, LQKENI. CDR3 size: 14 residues. The CDR3 DNA reads TGTGCCAGCTCACCACCAACTAAAACAGATACGCAGTATTTT. This gives the protein CASSPPTKTDTQYF.

This clonotype turned up a few times. The CDR3 reads CSASPGQGVDLAKNIQYF. The CDR3 coding sequence is TGCAGTGCTTCGCCGGGACAGGGAGTCGATCTAGCCAAAAACATTCAGTACTTC. The chain employs TRBV20-1 and TRBJ2-4; TRBD1 matches 9 bases. V shed 5 bases and J 0 bases; nucleotides not matched to a gene: 14. Germline V gene sequence: CDR1 DFQATT, CDR2 SNEGSKA (reference sequence). CDR3 length: 18 residues.

This sequence joins TRBV24-1 and TRBJ2-3; D perhaps matches TRBD1 (5 bases). The CDR3 is 15 amino acids. V lost 1 base, J lost 2 bases, and 9 bases lay in between. Germline V gene data show CDR1 as KGHDR and CDR2 as SFDVKD. CDR3 DNA: TGTGCCACCAGTGATTTCGACAGAGACACAGATACGCAGTATTTT. This sequence encodes CATSDFDRDTDTQYF.

A few counts support this clonotype. V is TRBV11-2 and J is TRBJ2-7, with 9 bases fitting TRBD1. V trimming: 2 bases; J trimming: 2 bases; junction bases outside the gene matches: 13. This CDR3 is built from 18 residues. From germline, CDR1 is SGHAT and CDR2 FQNNGV. CDR3 region: CASSLFVGQGTLAYEQYF. In DNA, the CDR3 is TGTGCCAGCAGCTTATTTGTTGGACAGGGGACTTTAGCCTACGAGCAGTACTTC.

The sample holds a few counts of this clonotype. The chain couples TRBV7-9 to TRBJ2-1; 8 positions agree with TRBD2. CDR1 is SEHNR and CDR2 is FQNEAQ in the germline V gene (reference sequence). V trimming: 5 bases; J trimming: 3 bases; junction bases outside the gene matches: 9. This CDR3 has 16 amino acids. The CDR3 reads CASSPPSGSLYNEQFF. The DNA of the CDR3 is TGTGCCAGCAGCCCCCCAAGCGGGAGCCTCTACAATGAGCAGTTCTTC. Supplemented by reference TRBV7-9 and TRBJ2-1, the full variable domain reads DTGVSQNPRHKITKRGQNVTFRCDPISEHNRLYWYRQTLGQGPEFLTYFQNEAQLEKSRLLSDRFSAERPKGSFSTLEIQRTEQGDSAMYLCASSPPSGSLYNEQFFGPGTRLTVL.

V is TRBV20-1 and J is TRBJ2-3; weak D call: TRBD2 (6 bases). Germline loops: CDR1 DFQATT, CDR2 SNEGSKA (reference sequence). The CDR3 spans 15 residues. Trimming removed 4 bases at V and 1 base at J, with 15 bases between. In nucleotides, the CDR3 is TGCAGTGCTACCCGAGGCGGGACGCGCACAGATACGCAGTATTTT. Its translation: CSATRGGTRTDTQYF.